This T cell receptor (beta chain) is drawn from a study of OX40 agonist ivuxolimab in advanced cancers. In germline, CDR1 is GTSNPN, CDR2 SVGIG (reference sequence). V gave up 0 bases and J gave up 4 bases; unmatched junction bases: 10. The length of the CDR3 is 17 residues. The protocol was immunoSEQ multiplex PCR, while the TCRdb copy is restricted to in-frame clones and leaves out a portion. Among over 65,000 clones listed, 80% to 90% were seen once. The sequence was collected from an adult with an advanced solid tumor such as melanoma, head and neck, liver or kidney cancer. Sequencing was performed on CD4+ or CD8+ T cells sorted from blood, taken in a trial of the OX40 agonist ivuxolimab. This sequence joins TRBV30 and TRBJ1-2; 11 bases fit TRBD1. The CDR3 loop reads CAWSVKKGTGGVYGYTF. The CDR3 bases are TGTGCCTGGAGTGTAAAGAAGGGGACAGGGGGAGTCTATGGCTACACCTTC. Supplemented by reference TRBV30 and TRBJ1-2, the full variable domain reads SQTIHQWPATLVQPVGSPLSLECTVEGTSNPNLYWYRQAAGRGLQLLFYSVGIGQISSEVPQNLSASRPQDRQFILSSKKLLLSDSGFYLCAWSVKKGTGGVYGYTFGSGTRLTVV.